These 24 T cell receptor beta chains were sequenced from one sample in a study of STAT5B mutations in CD4+ large granular lymphocyte leukemia. Profiled with immunoSEQ multiplex PCR; TCRdb holds only in-frame clones, not every one. The sample records about 31,000 clones, 74% being singletons. Specimen: CD4+ T cells from blood buffy coats. The receptors derive from a human donor in good health.

V and J are TRBV28 and TRBJ2-2; D is possibly TRBD1 (5 bases). The CDR3 is made up of 15 amino acids. Germline CDR1 and CDR2: MDHEN and SYDVKM. V was shortened by 5 bases and J by 3 bases, with 13 bases between the two germline ends. The CDR3 spells CASSPLGLDTGELFF. CDR3 DNA: TGTGCCAGCAGTCCCTTGGGGCTGGACACCGGGGAGCTGTTTTTT. Based on the CDR3 plus reference TRBV28 and TRBJ2-2, the full variable domain is DVKVTQSSRYLVKRTGEKVFLECVQDMDHENMFWYRQDPGLGLRLIYFSYDVKMKEKGDIPEGYSVSREKKERFSLILESASTNQTSMYLCASSPLGLDTGELFFGEGSRLTVL.

The chain combines TRBV4-2 with TRBJ1-2; D gene uncertain. Germline lookup yields CDR1 LGHNA and CDR2 YNFKEQ. V was trimmed by 1 base and J by 5 bases, leaving 20 bases between them. The CDR3 spans 17 residues. Written as DNA, the CDR3 is TGTGCCAGCAGCCAAGTAATCCAGGCAGGCTATCGTTATGGCTACACCTTC. It yields the protein CASSQVIQAGYRYGYTF.

Only one count was recorded for this clone. V is TRBV5-6 and J is TRBJ2-1; D may be TRBD1 (6 bases). Germline V CDR1 and CDR2: SGHDT, YYEEEE. Trimming pared 4 bases from V and 0 bases from J, leaving 14 bases between. This CDR3 has 16 residues. CDR3 sequence: CASSGGRAGSYNEQFF. DNA of the CDR3: TGTGCCAGCAGCGGGGGCAGGGCTGGCTCCTACAATGAGCAGTTCTTC.

The chain combines TRBV6-6 with TRBJ2-7, with TRBD1 identical over 7 bases. This CDR3 region has 15 residues. V lost 1 base to trimming and J lost 3 bases; unmatched junction nucleotides: 6. Germline values: CDR1 MNHNY, CDR2 SVGAGI (reference sequence). CDR3 loop: CASSYFRDSLYEQYF. In DNA, the CDR3 is TGTGCCAGCAGTTACTTTCGGGACAGTCTCTACGAGCAGTACTTC.

The rearrangement joins TRBV19 to TRBJ1-5; 9 bases align to TRBD1. CDR1 LNHDA and CDR2 SQIVND come from the germline V gene (reference sequence). The CDR3 covers 16 residues. V lost 5 bases, J lost 1 base, and 6 bases stayed unmatched. The CDR3 loop is CASSPGTGRSNQPQHF. In DNA form, the CDR3 reads TGTGCCAGTAGTCCCGGGACAGGGAGGAGCAATCAGCCCCAGCATTTT.

This chain connects TRBV6-6 to TRBJ1-5; D uncertain. The CDR3 length is 14 residues. Germline values: CDR1 MNHNY, CDR2 SVGAGI (reference sequence). V shed 8 bases and J shed 2 bases, with 13 bases lying between them. This CDR3 reads CASALRYGNQPQHF. The CDR3 DNA reads TGTGCCAGCGCCTTACGGTATGGCAATCAGCCCCAGCATTTT.

The genes are TRBV7-2 and TRBJ2-7, with D possibly TRBD1 on 5 matching bases. In germline, CDR1 is SGHTA, CDR2 FQGNSA. The CDR3 length is 14 residues. Trimming pared 1 base from V and 2 bases from J, leaving 9 bases between. CDR3 DNA sequence: TGTGCCAGCAGCTTAGGCAGACAGCCCTACGAGCAGTACTTC. Translating gives CASSLGRQPYEQYF.

The genes are TRBV4-3 and TRBJ2-1; D may be TRBD2 (5 bases). Germline V gene lookup returns CDR1 LGHNA and CDR2 YSLEER. The CDR3 is 12 residues long. V lost 4 bases and J 10 bases, leaving 11 bases between the germline ends. Here the CDR3 reads CASSLFGGEQFF. The CDR3 bases are TGCGCCAGCAGCCTCTTTGGCGGGGAGCAGTTCTTC.

CDR3 bases: TGTGCCAGCAGCTCTGGGACAGCAGGCTCCTACAATGAGCAGTTCTTC. This sequence encodes CASSSGTAGSYNEQFF. This chain uses TRBV5-8 with TRBJ2-1; TRBD1 agrees at 7 bases. V shed 3 bases and J 0 bases; nucleotides not matched to a gene: 6. Germline values: CDR1 SGHTS, CDR2 YDEGEE. The CDR3 totals 16 residues.

The V call is TRBV7-2, the J call TRBJ1-2; D possibly corresponds to TRBD1 (5 bases). Trimming took off 5 bases at V and 0 bases at J, with 19 bases between the two ends. The CDR3 runs to 17 residues. The germline gives CDR1 SGHTA, CDR2 FQGNSA. The CDR3 DNA is TGTGCCAGCAGCCGGGGGGGAGTGATCTTAGCTAACTATGGCTACACCTTC. Protein: CASSRGGVILANYGYTF.

This chain connects TRBV7-8 to TRBJ2-5; D is perhaps TRBD1 or TRBD2 (6 bases each). CDR1 is SGHVS and CDR2 is FQNEAQ in the germline V gene. This CDR3 is built from 16 residues. Trimming shortened V by 5 bases and J by 2 bases, and 18 bases separated the two germline ends. The DNA of the CDR3 is TGTGCCAGCAGCGTCAGGGGCCACGCGGGGCAAGAGACCCAGTACTTC. This gives the protein CASSVRGHAGQETQYF.

Turning to this clone: A junction end diverges from the germline sequence, so it may reflect a read error. The chain recombines TRBV6-5 with TRBJ2-5, with D perhaps matching TRBD1 (5 bases). The length of the CDR3 is 13 residues. Per the germline V gene, CDR1 is MNHEY and CDR2 is SVGAGI. The CDR3 reads CAISETDQETQYF. Written as DNA, the CDR3 is TGTGCCATCAGTGAGACAGATCAAGAGACCCAGTACTTC.

This clone showed up just once. The rearrangement uses TRBV30 and TRBJ2-1; 15 bases are a match to TRBD2. CDR1 and CDR2 from the germline V gene are GTSNPN and SVGIG (reference sequence). The CDR3 has 15 amino acids. The trim removed 5 bases at V and 7 bases at J, leaving 6 bases unmatched. The CDR3 DNA reads TGTGCCTGGGCGACCGGGACTAGCGGGAGGAATGAGCAGTTCTTC. It encodes CAWATGTSGRNEQFF.

This clone appeared once. The rearrangement uses TRBV5-1 and TRBJ1-1; D is unresolved. Between the trimmed V and J ends, which lost 0 bases and 0 bases, there was a span of 6 bases. Germline CDR1 and CDR2: SGHRS and YFSETQ. The CDR3 is 14 amino acids. The CDR3 DNA follows: TGCGCCAGCAGCTTGGAGCAGCTGAACACTGAAGCTTTCTTT. This codes for CASSLEQLNTEAFF.

This clone has just a few counts. The gene calls are TRBV2 and TRBJ1-5; TRBD1 is a possible D gene (6 bases). The germline V gene encodes CDR1 SNHLY and CDR2 FYNNEI. Trimming took 4 bases from V and 4 from J, leaving 8 bases between them. This CDR3 spans 13 amino acids. The CDR3 loop is CASSGQGNQPQHF. The CDR3 nucleotides are TGTGCCAGCAGTGGGCAGGGGAATCAGCCCCAGCATTTT.

This chain links TRBV27 with TRBJ1-6; no clear D. Looked up from germline, CDR1 is MNHEY and CDR2 is SMNVEV (reference sequence). This CDR3 spans 15 amino acids. V was clipped by 3 bases and J by 1 base, with 7 bases between them. The CDR3 protein is CASSLGRSYNSPLHF. DNA of the CDR3: TGTGCCAGCAGTTTGGGAAGATCCTATAATTCACCCCTCCACTTT.

The chain is built from TRBV9 and TRBJ2-5; 9 positions agree with TRBD2. Per germline, CDR1 SGDLS and CDR2 YYNGEE. Germline trimming cut 0 bases from V and 5 bases from J; bases unmatched to any gene: 5. This CDR3 is built from 15 residues. The CDR3: CASSVGLAGMETQYF. The CDR3 nucleotides are TGTGCCAGCAGCGTAGGGCTAGCGGGGATGGAGACCCAGTACTTC.

In this sample, this clone turned up a few times. The chain carries TRBV19 and TRBJ1-1; TRBD1 is a possible D gene (5 bases). CDR3 length: 15 amino acids. The V gene lost 4 bases and the J gene lost 1 base, with 13 bases spanning the gap. CDR1 and CDR2 (germline): LNHDA, SQIVND (reference sequence). CDR3 residues: CASSTRDGWNTEAFF. The CDR3 nucleotides read TGTGCCAGTAGTACCCGGGACGGATGGAACACTGAAGCTTTCTTT.

V usage is TRBV7-8 and J usage is TRBJ2-5, with D unresolved. CDR1 SGHVS and CDR2 FQNEAQ come from the germline V gene. Trimming removed 1 base from V and 2 bases from J, with 8 bases in between. CDR3 length equals 14 residues. CDR3 sequence reads: CASSLGHRQETQYF. CDR3 in DNA: TGTGCCAGCAGCTTAGGGCACCGACAAGAGACCCAGTACTTC.

V and J are TRBV15 and TRBJ2-1; no reliable D call. The CDR3 spans 14 residues. The germline gives CDR1 LNHNV, CDR2 YYDKDF (reference sequence). Trimming pared 0 bases from V and 7 bases from J, leaving 10 bases between. The CDR3 DNA reads as TGTGCCACCAGCAGAGATAACGTGGGGAATGAGCAGTTCTTC. As protein: CATSRDNVGNEQFF.

The gene calls are TRBV7-2 and TRBJ1-5, with D possibly TRBD1 on 6 matching bases. The germline CDR1 and CDR2 sequences are SGHTA and FQGNSA. The CDR3 sequence is 16 residues long. The V and J ends lost 1 base and 1 base respectively, with 11 bases between them. The CDR3 here is CASSLVGGQSNQPQHF. CDR3 bases: TGTGCCAGCAGCTTAGTTGGGGGGCAGAGCAATCAGCCCCAGCATTTT.

This sequence joins TRBV21-1 and TRBJ1-2; the table's D gene call, TRBD1, was not cross checked with the DNA. TRBV21-1 represents a pseudogene. The CDR3 is 16 amino acids. The CDR3 DNA sequence: TGTGCCAGCAGTTCTACCCCTGGGACAGGGGTAGGAGGCTACACCTTC. Its protein product is CASSSTPGTGVGGYTF.

The chain recombines TRBV5-1 with TRBJ1-6; no clear D gene. From germline, CDR1 is SGHRS and CDR2 YFSETQ. CDR3 length equals 14 residues. Trimming pared 0 bases from V and 7 bases from J, leaving 8 bases between. The CDR3 reads CASSLEGSNSPLHF. CDR3 nucleotides: TGCGCCAGCAGCTTGGAGGGCAGCAATTCACCCCTCCACTTT.

The rearrangement joins TRBV6-1 to TRBJ2-7, with 7 bases lining up with TRBD1. The CDR3 length is 18 residues. Germline values: CDR1 MNHNS, CDR2 SASEGT. Losses at the gene ends were 1 base for V and 0 bases for J; bases not matched to a gene: 12. The CDR3 here is CASSEGYRGYFSSYEQYF. The CDR3 DNA follows: TGTGCCAGCAGTGAAGGTTACAGGGGCTATTTCAGCTCCTACGAGCAGTACTTC.